Reported below is one TCR beta chain. Authors' methods: Amplifying reference gene primers gave estimates of nucleated cell counts. The repertoire was sequenced with immunoSEQ multiplex PCR; TCRdb's copy has only in-frame clones and lacks some. V, J and clone size derive from that table, while D and trimming were established from the DNA sequence. The sample has fewer than 120,000 clones; roughly 87% are singletons. This record comes from a study of blood T cell repertoires in COVID-19. Study-level information: There were acute and convalescent COVID-19 samples, and they came from the United States, Italy and Spain. Sample material is recorded as cDNA or gDNA derived from T cells, B-cell-depleted T cells, or PBMCs.

The source is a human donor in a cohort sampled during active COVID-19. The material sequenced was peripheral blood.

The CDR3 DNA sequence: TGTGCCATCCTAGCGGCTTCCTACAATGAGCAGTTCTTC. Amino acids: CAILAASYNEQFF. V gene TRBV10-3 combines with J gene TRBJ2-1; TRBD2 matches at 7 bases. Germline values: CDR1 ENHRY, CDR2 SYGVKD. V dropped 8 bases and J dropped 1; count of bases not matched to a gene: 2. This CDR3 is 13 amino acids long.